The clone carrying this TCR beta chain was seen a single time. This CDR3 has 12 residues. Trimming shortened V by 5 bases and J by 3 bases, and 10 bases separated the two germline ends. Germline V gene data show CDR1 as DFQATT and CDR2 as SNEGSKA (reference sequence). This record comes from a study of blood T cells in healthy people across ages. Through a sample-barcoded 5' primer and a J-beta primer mix, a second PCR was run for about 6 to 11 cycles. TCRdb reprocessed the 5' RACE reads via MiXCR and lists one record per CDR3 protein. The table shows 1.5 million or so distinct CDR3 sequences, with around 42% occurring only once.

The sequenced material came from blood. The chain employs TRBV20-1 and TRBJ2-5; the D is unclear. This clonotype was sampled from a woman between 18 and 29 years old in good health. The CDR3: CSAYDDKETQYF. CDR3 sequence (DNA): TGCAGTGCTTATGATGATAAAGAGACCCAGTACTTC.